A single T cell receptor (beta chain) is shown here with its context. The germline V gene encodes CDR1 MNHEY and CDR2 SMNVEV (reference sequence). The CDR3 contains 15 residues. V trimming: 5 bases; J trimming: 5 bases; junction bases outside the gene matches: 5. Original processing notes: Reference gene primer amplification gave estimated nucleated cell counts. The data were produced by immunoSEQ multiplex PCR, yet TCRdb's version contains in-frame clones alone and is incomplete. D and trimming come from the DNA, and the V and J calls and clone size come from that table. Of fewer than 120,000 clones detected, roughly four fifths appear once; the ten largest clones hold 15% to 20%. This sample stems from a study of blood T cell repertoires in COVID-19. Study overall: The United States, Italy and Spain were the sources of the acute and convalescent COVID-19 samples. Sources were T cells, B-cell-depleted T cells, or PBMCs; the material itself was cDNA or gDNA.

The sample consisted of peripheral blood. The V gene is TRBV27, the J gene TRBJ1-5, with 11 bases identical to TRBD1. This clonotype was sampled from a woman aged 55-69 years with acute or convalescent COVID-19. Written as DNA, the CDR3 is TGTGCCAGCAGTACCGGGACAGGGGGTTATCAGCCCCAGCATTTT. This gives the protein CASSTGTGGYQPQHF.